The clone carrying this TCR beta chain was picked up many times. Its cognate antigen is unknown. This sample is part of a study of spatial heterogeneity in lung cancer. The sample's time point: sample taken at primary tumor resection. Unsorted tumor, nontumor lung tissue or cryopreserved PBMC supplied the whole RNA. The study's findings and limits: Ubiquitous expanded tumor TCRs appeared in blood more at resection than follow-up.

Each molecule of TCR cDNA was tagged with one unique molecular identifier. One entry per CDR3 protein, called by TCRdb with MiXCR from the 5' RACE reads. The sample has 35,000 to 55,000 distinct CDR3 sequences, about 13% seen once. The CDR3 is 15 residues long. V lost 4 bases, J lost 3 bases, and 1 base stayed unmatched. Germline V CDR1 and CDR2: MGHRA, YSYEKL. The source is a male donor with early-stage non-small cell lung cancer. The starting material was PBMCs, obtained at surgery. The chain employs TRBV4-1 and TRBJ2-7, with 15 bases fitting TRBD2. DNA for the CDR3: TGCGCCAGCAGCCGGGGACTAGCGGGAGGCTACGAGCAGTACTTC. Translation: CASSRGLAGGYEQYF.